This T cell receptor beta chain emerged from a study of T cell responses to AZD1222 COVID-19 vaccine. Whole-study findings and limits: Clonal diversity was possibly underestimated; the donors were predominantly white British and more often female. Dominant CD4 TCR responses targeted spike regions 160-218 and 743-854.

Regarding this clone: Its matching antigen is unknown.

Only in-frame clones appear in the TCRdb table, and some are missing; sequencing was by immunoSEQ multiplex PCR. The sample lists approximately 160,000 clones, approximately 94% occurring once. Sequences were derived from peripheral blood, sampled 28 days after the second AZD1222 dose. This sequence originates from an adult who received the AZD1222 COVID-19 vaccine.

The CDR3 region has the DNA TGTGCCAGCAGCCCTCCGGGCCGGCCGAACACTGAAGCTTTCTTT. Its protein product is CASSPPGRPNTEAFF. The rearrangement joins TRBV7-2 to TRBJ1-1, with D hard to call. Germline V lookup: CDR1 SGHTA, CDR2 FQGNSA. The CDR3 extends over 15 amino acids. V was pared by 5 bases and J by 1 base, with 14 bases between.